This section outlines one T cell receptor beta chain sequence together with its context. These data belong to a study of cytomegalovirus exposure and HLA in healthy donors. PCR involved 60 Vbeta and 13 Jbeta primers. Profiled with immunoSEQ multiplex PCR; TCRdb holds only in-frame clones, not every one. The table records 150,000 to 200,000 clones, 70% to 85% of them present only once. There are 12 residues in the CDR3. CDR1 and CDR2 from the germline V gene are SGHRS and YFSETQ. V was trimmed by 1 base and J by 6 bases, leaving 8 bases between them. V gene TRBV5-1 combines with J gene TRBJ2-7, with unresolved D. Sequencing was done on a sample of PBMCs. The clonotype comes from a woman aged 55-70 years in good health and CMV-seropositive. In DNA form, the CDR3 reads TGCGCCAGCAGCTTGTCGGGTGTCGAGCAGTACTTC. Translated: CASSLSGVEQYF.